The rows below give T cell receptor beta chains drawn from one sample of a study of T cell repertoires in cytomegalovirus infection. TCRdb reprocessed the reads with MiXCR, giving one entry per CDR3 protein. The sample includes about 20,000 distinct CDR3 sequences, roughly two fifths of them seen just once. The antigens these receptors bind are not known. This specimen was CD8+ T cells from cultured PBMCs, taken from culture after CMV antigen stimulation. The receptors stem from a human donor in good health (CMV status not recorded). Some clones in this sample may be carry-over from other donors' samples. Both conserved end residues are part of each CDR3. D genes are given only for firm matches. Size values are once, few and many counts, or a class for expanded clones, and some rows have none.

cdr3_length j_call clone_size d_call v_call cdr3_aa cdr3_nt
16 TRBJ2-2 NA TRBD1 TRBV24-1 CATSDGTGGWTGELFF TGTGCCACCAGTGATGGTACAGGGGGATGGACCGGGGAGCTGTTTTTT
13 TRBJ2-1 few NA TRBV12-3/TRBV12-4 CASRSDAYNEQFF TGTGCCAGCAGGTCGGACGCCTACAATGAGCAGTTCTTC
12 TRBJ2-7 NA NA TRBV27 CASSSYPGQTYF TGTGCCAGCAGTTCCTACCCAGGTCAGACGTACTTC
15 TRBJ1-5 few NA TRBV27 CASSSMGISNQPQHF TGTGCCAGCAGTTCCATGGGGATAAGCAATCAGCCCCAGCATTTT
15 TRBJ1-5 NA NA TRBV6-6 CASSYSTADNQPQHF TGTGCCAGCAGTTACTCGACCGCCGATAATCAGCCCCAGCATTTT
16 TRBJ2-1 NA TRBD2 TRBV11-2 CASSYPGLASYNEQFF TGTGCCAGCAGCTATCCGGGACTAGCCTCCTACAATGAGCAGTTCTTC
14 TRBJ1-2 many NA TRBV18 CASSPNAGPYGYTF TGTGCCAGCTCACCAAATGCGGGCCCCTATGGCTACACCTTC
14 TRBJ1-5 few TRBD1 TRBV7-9 CASSSGQGNQPQHF TGTGCCAGCAGCTCGGGACAGGGGAATCAGCCCCAGCATTTT
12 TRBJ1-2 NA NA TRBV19 CASSPRTYGYTF TGTGCCAGTAGTCCAAGGACCTATGGCTACACCTTC
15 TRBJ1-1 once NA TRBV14 CASSQDLMRATEAFF TGTGCCAGCAGCCAAGATCTAATGAGGGCCACTGAAGCTTTCTTT
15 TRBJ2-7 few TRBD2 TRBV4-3 CASSQEGGARYEQYF TGCGCCAGCAGCCAAGAGGGAGGGGCCCGCTACGAGCAGTACTTC
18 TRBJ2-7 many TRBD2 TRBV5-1 CASSLPTSGTSKPYEQYF TGCGCCAGCAGCTTGCCTACCTCCGGGACTAGCAAACCCTACGAGCAGTACTTC
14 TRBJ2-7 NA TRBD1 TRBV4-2 CASSQPDRDYEQYF TGTGCCAGCAGCCAGCCGGACAGGGACTACGAGCAGTACTTC
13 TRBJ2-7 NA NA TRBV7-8 CASSPIFSYEQYF TGTGCCAGCAGCCCGATATTCTCCTACGAGCAGTACTTC
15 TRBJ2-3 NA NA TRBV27 CASSLTQLGTDTQYF TGTGCCAGCAGTTTAACCCAACTGGGCACAGATACGCAGTATTTT
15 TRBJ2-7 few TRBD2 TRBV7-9 CASSSGTSGGYEQYF TGTGCCAGCAGCTCCGGGACTAGCGGGGGCTACGAGCAGTACTTC
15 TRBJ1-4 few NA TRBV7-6 CASSLGTGLSEKLFF TGTGCCAGCAGCTTAGGAACGGGGCTGAGTGAAAAACTGTTTTTT
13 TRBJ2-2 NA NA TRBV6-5 CASSYGRTGELFF TGTGCCAGCAGTTACGGGAGGACCGGGGAGCTGTTTTTT
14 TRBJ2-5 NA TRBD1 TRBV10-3 CAISELDRQETQYF TGTGCCATCAGTGAGCTGGACAGGCAAGAGACCCAGTACTTC
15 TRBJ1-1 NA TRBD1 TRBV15 CATSGRDRLNTEAFF TGTGCCACCAGCGGAAGGGACAGGTTGAACACTGAAGCTTTCTTT
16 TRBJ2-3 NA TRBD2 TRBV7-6 CASSLGREEITDTQYF TGTGCCAGCAGCTTAGGACGGGAGGAGATAACAGATACGCAGTATTTT
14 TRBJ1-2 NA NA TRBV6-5 CASSYGGGYYGYTF TGTGCCAGCAGTTACGGTGGGGGGTACTATGGCTACACCTTC
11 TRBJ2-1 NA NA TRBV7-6 CASMGLREQFF TGTGCCAGCATGGGGTTACGGGAGCAGTTCTTC
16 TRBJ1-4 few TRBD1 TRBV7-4 CASSLWDSATNEKLFF TGTGCCAGCAGCTTATGGGACAGTGCAACTAATGAAAAACTGTTTTTT
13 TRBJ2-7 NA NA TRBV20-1 CSAREPMQYEQYF TGCAGTGCTAGAGAACCGATGCAGTACGAGCAGTACTTC
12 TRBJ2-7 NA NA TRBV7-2 CASSLGDYEQYF TGTGCCAGCAGCTTAGGTGACTACGAGCAGTACTTC
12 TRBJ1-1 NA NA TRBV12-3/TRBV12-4 CASRTGSTEAFF TGTGCCAGCAGAACAGGGAGTACTGAAGCTTTCTTT
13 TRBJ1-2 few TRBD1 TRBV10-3 CAISDTGAFGYTF TGTGCCATCAGTGATACAGGGGCTTTTGGCTACACCTTC
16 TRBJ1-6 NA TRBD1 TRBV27 CASSPGQSPVDSPLHF TGTGCCAGCAGTCCGGGACAGAGTCCTGTAGATTCACCCCTCCACTTT
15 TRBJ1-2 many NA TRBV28 CASSLNGRSYYGYTF TGTGCCAGCAGCCTGAACGGTCGATCCTACTATGGCTACACCTTC
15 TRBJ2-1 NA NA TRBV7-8 CASTRSPGKADEQFF TGTGCCAGCACCCGGAGCCCCGGGAAGGCGGATGAGCAGTTCTTC
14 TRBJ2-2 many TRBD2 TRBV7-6 CASRRGGDTGELFF TGTGCCAGCCGCCGCGGGGGAGACACCGGGGAGCTGTTTTTT
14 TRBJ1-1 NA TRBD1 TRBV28 CASSPDRGGTEAFF TGTGCCAGCAGCCCGGACAGGGGAGGTACTGAAGCTTTCTTT
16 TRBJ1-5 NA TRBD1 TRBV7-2 CASSQGGAGSNQPQHF TGTGCCAGCAGCCAGGGGGGTGCGGGAAGCAATCAGCCCCAGCATTTT
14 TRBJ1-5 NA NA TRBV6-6 CASSYWADNQPQHF TGTGCCAGCAGTTACTGGGCGGACAATCAGCCCCAGCATTTT
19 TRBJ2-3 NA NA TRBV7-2 CASSLAPLGERAQADTQYF TGTGCCAGCAGCTTAGCCCCCCTCGGGGAGCGCGCACAGGCAGATACGCAGTATTTT
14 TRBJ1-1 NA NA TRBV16 CASSQRGGGTEAFF TGTGCCAGCAGCCAAAGGGGTGGCGGGACTGAAGCTTTCTTT
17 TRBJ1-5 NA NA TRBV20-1 CSARDIVRAGSNQPQHF TGCAGTGCTAGAGATATCGTTAGAGCGGGAAGCAATCAGCCCCAGCATTTT
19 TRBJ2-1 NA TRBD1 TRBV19 CASSIDQPGTVSRVNEQFF TGTGCCAGTAGTATCGACCAACCCGGGACAGTTTCCCGAGTAAATGAGCAGTTCTTC
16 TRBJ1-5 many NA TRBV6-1 CASSGPVGNSDQPQHF TGTGCCAGCAGTGGCCCCGTCGGTAATAGCGATCAGCCCCAGCATTTT
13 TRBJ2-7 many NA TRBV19 CASSPGHKYEQYF TGTGCCAGTAGTCCGGGACACAAGTACGAGCAGTACTTC
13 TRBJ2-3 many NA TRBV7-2 CASSRLGTDTQYF TGTGCCAGCTCTCGGTTGGGCACAGATACGCAGTATTTT
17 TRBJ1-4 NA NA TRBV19 CASSINRLGATNEKLFF TGTGCCAGTAGTATCAATCGTCTTGGGGCAACTAATGAAAAACTGTTTTTT
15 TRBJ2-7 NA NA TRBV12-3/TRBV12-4 CASSTDIRASYEQYF TGTGCCAGCAGTACGGACATCCGCGCATCCTACGAGCAGTACTTC
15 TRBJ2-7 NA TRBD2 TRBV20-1 CSAPPTSGRLHEQYF TGCAGTGCTCCCCCGACTAGCGGGAGACTCCACGAGCAGTACTTC
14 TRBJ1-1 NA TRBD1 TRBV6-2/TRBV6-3 CASSPGQMNTEAFF TGTGCCAGCAGTCCGGGACAGATGAACACTGAAGCTTTCTTT
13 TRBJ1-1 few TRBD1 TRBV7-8 CASSQWTGGASFF TGTGCCAGCAGCCAATGGACAGGGGGCGCGTCTTTCTTT
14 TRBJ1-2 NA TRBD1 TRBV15 CATSTGQADHGYTF TGTGCCACCAGCACGGGACAGGCCGATCATGGCTACACCTTC
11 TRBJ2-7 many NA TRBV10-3 CAISDYREQYF TGTGCCATCAGCGACTACCGAGAGCAGTACTTC
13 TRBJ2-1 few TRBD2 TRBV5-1 CASSAGGGNEQFF TGCGCCAGCAGCGCCGGGGGAGGGAATGAGCAGTTCTTC
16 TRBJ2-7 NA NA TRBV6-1 CASSEKGGDTSNEQYF TGTGCCAGCAGTGAAAAGGGCGGGGACACATCTAACGAGCAGTACTTC
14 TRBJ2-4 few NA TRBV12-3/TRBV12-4 CASSSRRAKNIQYF TGTGCCAGCAGTTCTAGGAGAGCCAAAAACATTCAGTACTTC
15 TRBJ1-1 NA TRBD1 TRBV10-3 CAISGGQSLNTEAFF TGTGCCATCAGTGGGGGACAGAGTTTGAACACTGAAGCTTTCTTT